One and the same sample provided the 24 T cell receptor beta chains below, sequenced in a study of blood T cells in healthy people across ages. A sample-barcoded 5' primer and a J-beta primer mix were used in a second PCR of roughly 6 to 11 cycles. TCRdb ran MiXCR on the 5' RACE reads and lists one entry per CDR3 protein. The data contain roughly 1.4 million distinct CDR3 sequences, 55% to 75% of them singletons. The specimen was blood. The source of these receptors is a man younger than 30 in good health.

The CDR3 loop reads CSVDPGQGGELFF. For the CDR3, the DNA is TGCAGCGTAGATCCTGGACAGGGCGGGGAGCTGTTTTTT. This chain connects TRBV29-1 to TRBJ2-2, with 8 nucleotides matching TRBD1. Germline V gives CDR1 SQVTM, CDR2 ANQGSEA. The CDR3 contains 13 residues. The J segment lost 7 bases and the V segment lost 6 bases, leaving 7 bases of the junction unmatched.

This clonotype was observed a few times. The chain employs TRBV4-3 and TRBJ1-1; TRBD1 matches 7 bases. Trimming at V came to 4 bases and at J to 3 bases, leaving 2 bases not matched to a gene. The CDR3 has 13 amino acids. In germline, CDR1 is LGHNA, CDR2 YSLEER. DNA for the CDR3: TGCGCCAGCAGCCGGGGACAGTACACTGAAGCTTTCTTT. Amino acids: CASSRGQYTEAFF.

The chain employs TRBV27 and TRBJ2-7; 7 nucleotides line up with TRBD1. This CDR3 spans 13 amino acids. The ends lost 8 bases at V and 3 bases at J; junction bases unmatched: 7. Germline assignment: CDR1 MNHEY and CDR2 SMNVEV (reference sequence). The CDR3: CASARDRFYEQYF. In DNA, the CDR3 is TGTGCCAGCGCCCGGGACAGATTCTACGAGCAGTACTTC.

J is TRBJ2-1 and V is TRBV7-2; 9 bases fit TRBD2. The CDR3 has 15 residues. V lost 2 bases to trimming and J lost 10 bases; unmatched junction nucleotides: 9. CDR1 SGHTA and CDR2 FQGNSA come from the germline V gene. The CDR3 loop reads CASSLLLAGMEEQFF. The CDR3 DNA sequence: TGTGCCAGCAGCTTACTCCTAGCGGGAATGGAAGAGCAGTTCTTC.

This clonotype appeared a few times. The CDR3 loop reads CASSSALAVSSETQYF. For the CDR3, the DNA is TGTGCCAGCAGCTCAGCTTTAGCGGTGTCATCCGAGACCCAGTACTTC. V gene TRBV9 combines with J gene TRBJ2-5, with D tentatively TRBD2 (6 bases). CDR1 SGDLS and CDR2 YYNGEE come from the germline V gene. The CDR3 is 16 amino acids. V was pared by 4 bases and J by 5 bases, with 21 bases between.

The genes are TRBV3-1 and TRBJ2-7, with 7 bases aligning to TRBD2. V shed 1 base, J shed 2 bases, and the junction held 5 bases outside the gene matches. The CDR3 covers 15 residues. Germline-derived CDR1 and CDR2 are LGHDT and YNNKEL (reference sequence). In DNA, the CDR3 is TGTGCCAGCAGCCAAGGCGGCGGGAGCCCCTACGAGCAGTACTTC. Amino acids: CASSQGGGSPYEQYF.

This rearrangement joins TRBV20-1 to TRBJ1-3, with D hard to call. Germline CDR1 reads DFQATT; CDR2 reads SNEGSKA (reference sequence). Trimming took off 2 bases at V and 0 bases at J, with 8 bases between the two ends. This CDR3 has 14 amino acids. The CDR3, as DNA: TGCAGTGCTAGACCAGATAGCTCTGGAAACACCATATATTTT. Translated: CSARPDSSGNTIYF.

The genes are TRBV3-1 and TRBJ1-2, with D hard to call. This CDR3 is built from 13 residues. Germline CDR1 is LGHDT and CDR2 is YNNKEL (reference sequence). V lost 1 base to trimming and J lost 2 bases, with 5 bases between them. CDR3 nucleotides: TGTGCCAGCAGCCAAGGAAAAAACTATGGCTACACCTTC. As protein: CASSQGKNYGYTF. The full variable domain, with the rest looked up from reference TRBV3-1 and TRBJ1-2, is DTAVSQTPKYLVTQMGNDKSIKCEQNLGHDTMYWYKQDSKKFLKIMFSYNNKELIINETVPNRFSPKSPDKAHLNLHINSLELGDSAVYFCASSQGKNYGYTFGSGTRLTVV.

This clonotype was detected a few times. The rearrangement uses TRBV7-9 and TRBJ2-5; 7 bases are shared with TRBD2. This CDR3 comprises 16 residues. After removal of 4 bases from V and 4 bases from J, the junction contained 12 bases not matched to a gene. CDR1 SEHNR and CDR2 FQNEAQ come from the germline V gene (reference sequence). The DNA of the CDR3 is TGTGCCAGCAGCTCCGCGGACGGGGGGATAAGAGAGACCCAGTACTTC. Its translation is CASSSADGGIRETQYF.

The chain couples TRBV5-5 to TRBJ1-5; 7 bases line up with TRBD1. CDR1 is SGHKS and CDR2 is YYEKEE in the germline V gene (reference sequence). The CDR3 covers 14 residues. Trimming took 5 bases from V and 2 from J; bases not matched to a gene: 4. CDR3 sequence: CASRQGYGNQPQHF. The CDR3 DNA reads TGTGCCAGCAGACAGGGGTACGGCAATCAGCCCCAGCATTTT. The entire variable domain, with the rest obtained from reference TRBV5-5 and TRBJ1-5, is as follows: DAGVTQSPTHLIKTRGQQVTLRCSPISGHKSVSWYQQVLGQGPQFIFQYYEKEERGRGNFPDRFSARQFPNYSSELNVNALLLGDSALYLCASRQGYGNQPQHFGDGTRLSIL.

The J gene is TRBJ2-5, the V gene TRBV5-4, with D perhaps given as TRBD1 or TRBD2 (6 bases each). V gave up 0 bases and J gave up 4 bases, with 10 bases separating them. Germline V gene data show CDR1 as SGHNT and CDR2 as YYREEE (reference sequence). This CDR3 has 14 residues. The CDR3 nucleotides read TGTGCCAGCAGCTTGGAGGGGGGACCAGAGACCCAGTACTTC. Its translation: CASSLEGGPETQYF.

The chain recombines TRBV7-8 with TRBJ1-2, with D possibly matching TRBD1 (5 bases). This CDR3 region has 13 residues. Trimming stripped 3 bases from V and 7 bases from J, with 12 bases between. CDR1 SGHVS and CDR2 FQNEAQ come from the germline V gene. The CDR3 coding sequence is TGTGCCAGCAGCTTGGCGGGGGTCGGTGGCTACACCTTC. Encoded protein: CASSLAGVGGYTF.

This sequence joins TRBV20-1 and TRBJ1-5; D is unclear. This CDR3 region has 13 residues. Trimming left V 2 bases short and J 7 bases short, with 12 bases between. Germline CDR1 reads DFQATT; CDR2 reads SNEGSKA (reference sequence). The CDR3 region is CSARSWTYQPQHF. CDR3 in DNA: TGCAGTGCTAGAAGTTGGACCTACCAGCCCCAGCATTTT.

This clonotype was observed once. The chain combines TRBV6-5 with TRBJ2-7; D may be TRBD2 (5 bases). The CDR3 consists of 13 residues. Per germline, CDR1 MNHEY and CDR2 SVGAGI. Between the trimmed V and J ends, which lost 10 bases and 7 bases, there was a span of 20 bases. The CDR3 DNA sequence: TGTGCCACCCGAGGAAGCGGAGGCAATGAGCAGTACTTC. Its protein is CATRGSGGNEQYF.

The chain is built from TRBV20-1 and TRBJ2-4, with D unclear. This CDR3 has 13 residues. CDR1 is DFQATT, CDR2 SNEGSKA, per germline (reference sequence). V was shortened by 6 bases and J by 15 bases, with 24 bases between the two germline ends. The CDR3 coding sequence is TGCAGTGCCCGCCGTCCGGTGATAATAGGCGGGTACTTC. Encoded protein: CSARRPVIIGGYF.

This clonotype was recorded once. The rearrangement uses TRBV12-3 or TRBV12-4 and TRBJ2-6; TRBD1 aligns across 7 bases. Germline trimming cut 7 bases from V and 2 bases from J; bases unmatched to any gene: 5. The CDR3 is 15 amino acids. The CDR3 protein is CASIPDRAGANVLTF. The CDR3 DNA is TGTGCCAGCATCCCCGACAGGGCTGGGGCCAACGTCCTGACTTTC.

The V gene is TRBV6-5, the J gene TRBJ2-1, with 7 bases lining up with TRBD2. The V gene end was trimmed by 0 bases and the J gene end by 9 bases; junction bases not matched to a gene: 5. The CDR3 has 14 residues. The germline V gene has CDR1 MNHEY and CDR2 SVGAGI. CDR3 nucleotides: TGTGCCAGCAGTTACTCTAAGCGGGGTAGTGAGCAGTTCTTC. It is translated as CASSYSKRGSEQFF.

This clonotype has a single count. The chain recombines TRBV20-1 with TRBJ1-4; D ambiguous. This CDR3 contains 12 residues. Trimming stripped 7 bases from V and 8 bases from J, with 14 bases between. Per the germline V gene, CDR1 is DFQATT and CDR2 is SNEGSKA (reference sequence). The CDR3 nucleotides read TGCAGTGTTGGGGTGGAAGGGGAAAAACTGTTTTTT. This sequence encodes CSVGVEGEKLFF.

This clonotype is a singleton in its sample. The J gene is TRBJ2-5, the V gene TRBV6-5; D perhaps matches TRBD1 (7 bases). From germline, CDR1 is MNHEY and CDR2 SVGAGI. The ends were cut back, 5 bases at V and 4 bases at J, with 14 bases in the middle. This CDR3 comprises 14 residues. This chain's CDR3 is CASSMGQGGETQYF. Written as DNA, the CDR3 is TGTGCCAGCAGTATGGGCCAGGGGGGAGAGACCCAGTACTTC.

CDR3 sequence: CSAPRQARDTQYF. CDR3 nucleotide sequence: TGCAGTGCTCCCCGCCAGGCGCGGGATACGCAGTATTTT. The V and J genes are TRBV20-1 and TRBJ2-3; D gene ambiguous. The germline V gene has CDR1 DFQATT and CDR2 SNEGSKA (reference sequence). The CDR3 extends over 13 amino acids. The germline V and J ends were trimmed by 5 bases and 6 bases, with 15 bases remaining between them.

A word on this clonotype: This could be a read error, since a much larger clone is one nucleotide away. This chain uses TRBV4-3 with TRBJ2-6, with 8 bases aligning to TRBD2. V shed 0 bases and J 6 bases; nucleotides not matched to a gene: 7. Germline V gives CDR1 LGHNA, CDR2 YSLEER. CDR3 size: 17 residues. CDR3 nucleotide sequence: TGCGCCAGCAGCCAAGAAGCGGGAGCGAGCGAGGCCAACGTCCTGACTTTC. Its protein is CASSQEAGASEANVLTF.

The chain combines TRBV9 with TRBJ1-2; D gene unclear. Germline CDR1 SGDLS, CDR2 YYNGEE. Trimming stripped 3 bases from V and 3 bases from J, with 3 bases between. CDR3 length: 11 amino acids. The CDR3 DNA follows: TGTGCCAGCAGCGCACACTATGGCTACACCTTC. This translates into CASSAHYGYTF.

The J gene is TRBJ2-7, the V gene TRBV7-2, with D perhaps TRBD2 (5 bases). Per germline, CDR1 SGHTA and CDR2 FQGNSA. This CDR3 has 13 amino acids. The V and J ends lost 2 bases and 6 bases respectively, with 11 bases between them. This CDR3 is CASSLTLAAEQYF. The DNA for the CDR3 is TGTGCCAGCAGCTTAACGCTAGCAGCCGAGCAGTACTTC.

For the CDR3, the DNA is TGTGCCACCAGTGATTCCCTTTTTGGGGAGCTGTTTTTT. It specifies CATSDSLFGELFF. V usage is TRBV24-1 and J usage is TRBJ2-2; no clear D gene. The CDR3 is made up of 13 amino acids. CDR1 and CDR2 from the germline V gene are KGHDR and SFDVKD. V lost 2 bases and J 8 bases, leaving 8 bases between the germline ends.